Listed below are T cell receptor beta chains from one sample, sequenced in a study of blood T cell repertoires in COVID-19. Libraries were prepared by immunoSEQ multiplex PCR; TCRdb keeps only in-frame clonotypes and omits some of them. The sample contains 85,000 to 95,000 clones, more than 75% of which appear only once. Sequenced material: peripheral blood. These receptor sequences come from a woman aged 80 or over with acute or convalescent COVID-19. CDR3s include the opening cysteine and the closing phenylalanine or tryptophan. Each record gives: J gene, V gene, clone size, D gene, CDR3 DNA, CDR3 protein. A D gene is named only where the DNA matches it firmly. Expanded clones get a size class; other rows say once, few or many, or leave the size out.

>TRBJ1-6|TRBV7-6|-|-
TGTGCCAGCAGCTTAGCGAAGGGGGAGAGGAATTCACCCCTCCACTTT
CASSLAKGERNSPLHF
>TRBJ2-3|TRBV9|-|-
TGTGCCAGCAGCCCCAGGGGAGACGCTAGCACAGATACGCAGTATTTT
CASSPRGDASTDTQYF
>TRBJ1-5|TRBV7-8|-|TRBD1
TGTGCCAGCAGCTGGGACAGGGATACTCAGCCCCAGCATTTT
CASSWDRDTQPQHF
>TRBJ2-1|TRBV10-1|-|TRBD2
TGCGCCAGCAGTACTAGCGGGGTCGCCAATGAGCAGTTCTTC
CASSTSGVANEQFF
>TRBJ1-2|TRBV11-2|-|-
TGTGCCAGCAGCTTAGGCAGGCCCGGGGTTGGCTACACCTTC
CASSLGRPGVGYTF
>TRBJ2-5|TRBV7-2|-|-
TGTGCCAGCAGCTCCGAGGGTCCATCCGGGACCCAGTACTTC
CASSSEGPSGTQYF
>TRBJ2-7|TRBV9|few|TRBD1
TGTGCCAGCAGCGTAGGTGGGACAGGATTCTACGAGCAGTACTTC
CASSVGGTGFYEQYF
>TRBJ2-2|TRBV7-8|-|TRBD1
TGTGCCAGCAGCCCCCTGCCCGCAGGGGGAGCGAACACCGGGGAGCTGTTTTTT
CASSPLPAGGANTGELFF
>TRBJ1-6|TRBV5-1|-|TRBD1
TGCGCCAGCAGCCCCTACAGGGGTAATTCACCCCTCCACTTT
CASSPYRGNSPLHF
>TRBJ1-4|TRBV4-1|-|TRBD1
TGCGCCAGCAGCCAGACCGGGACAGGGAATGAAAAACTGTTTTTT
CASSQTGTGNEKLFF
>TRBJ1-4|TRBV5-5|-|-
TGTGCCAGCAGCTCAACGGGGACAAATGAAAAACTGTTTTTT
CASSSTGTNEKLFF
>TRBJ1-5|TRBV7-2|-|-
TGTGCCAGCAGCTCCGGACAACTGAATCAGCCCCAGCATTTT
CASSSGQLNQPQHF
>TRBJ1-5|TRBV6-6|-|TRBD1
TGTGCCAGCAGGGACAGGTCAGGGACCAATCAGCCCCAGCATTTT
CASRDRSGTNQPQHF
>TRBJ1-2|TRBV6-5|-|TRBD1
TGTGCCAGCAAACGACAGGGTACTAACTATGGCTACACCTTC
CASKRQGTNYGYTF
>TRBJ2-5|TRBV7-2|-|-
TGTGCCAGCAGCTTAGACTCCAGGGTTAGGATGTCAGAGTACTTC
CASSLDSRVRMSEYF
>TRBJ2-3|TRBV7-9|-|TRBD2
TGTGCCAGCAGCTTAGCCAGACTAGCGGGACGAGATACGCAGTATTTT
CASSLARLAGRDTQYF
>TRBJ1-2|TRBV30|-|TRBD1
TGTGCCTGGAGCGGGGCCGGGACAGACACCCTGGCTAACTATGGCTACACCTTC
CAWSGAGTDTLANYGYTF
>TRBJ2-5|TRBV9|-|-
TGTGCCAGCAGCCCCGGTACAGAGACCCAGTACTTC
CASSPGTETQYF
>TRBJ1-5|TRBV19|-|TRBD1
TGTGCCAGTAGTCCGGGGGACAGGGTTAATCAGCCCCAGCATTTT
CASSPGDRVNQPQHF
>TRBJ2-3|TRBV7-8|-|-
TGTGCCAGCAGCCCGAGACGGGACAACACAGATACGCAGTATTTT
CASSPRRDNTDTQYF
>TRBJ2-5|TRBV2|-|-
TGTGCCAGTAGCTCCCCCCTAGAGACCCAGTACTTC
CASSSPLETQYF
>TRBJ2-7|TRBV6-5|-|TRBD2
TGTGCCAGCAGACTAGCGGAACCCTACGAGCAGTACTTC
CASRLAEPYEQYF
>TRBJ1-4|TRBV10-3|-|TRBD1
TGTGCCATTTCGGGACAGGTTAATGAAAAACTGTTTTTT
CAISGQVNEKLFF
>TRBJ2-3|TRBV18|-|TRBD2
TGTGCCAGCTCACCCCGGACTAGTTCCCCAGATACGCAGTATTTT
CASSPRTSSPDTQYF
>TRBJ1-3|TRBV29-1|-|-
TGCAGCGTTGAAAAGGGGAACTCTGGAAACACCATATATTTT
CSVEKGNSGNTIYF
>TRBJ2-1|TRBV4-2|-|-
TGTGCCAGCAGCCAAGATCCACCGGGATCCCCTCTGACCGGTGAGCAGTTCTTC
CASSQDPPGSPLTGEQFF
>TRBJ1-1|TRBV6-2/TRBV6-3|-|-
TGTGCCAGCAGTTACTCGGGGACATTCACTGAAGCTTTCTTT
CASSYSGTFTEAFF
>TRBJ1-2|TRBV19|-|-
TGTGCCAGTAGTGCCTACACAGCCGACTACTACACCTTC
CASSAYTADYYTF
>TRBJ2-3|TRBV7-9|-|-
TGTGCCAGCAGCTCCCCAACCTCAGGGTCAGTCCTCACAGATACGCAGTATTTT
CASSSPTSGSVLTDTQYF
>TRBJ1-4|TRBV3-1/TRBV3-2|-|-
TGTGCCAGCGAAGACAGGCCTAATGAAAAACTGTTTTTT
CASEDRPNEKLFF
>TRBJ2-3|TRBV3-1/TRBV3-2|-|-
TGTGCCAGCAGCCCAGGGACTAGCACAGATACGCAGTATTTT
CASSPGTSTDTQYF
>TRBJ2-1|TRBV6-5|-|-
TGTGCCAGCAGGATACAGGGACCTATGAATGAGCAGTTCTTC
CASRIQGPMNEQFF
>TRBJ2-1|TRBV6-5|-|TRBD1
TGTGCCAGCAGCGGACGGGACAGGGAGCAGTTCTTC
CASSGRDREQFF
>TRBJ1-3|TRBV14|-|-
TGTGCCAGCAGCTTTCGCGCGGGGGGAGGTGGAAACACCATATATTTT
CASSFRAGGGGNTIYF
>TRBJ2-2|TRBV24-1|-|TRBD2
TGTGCCACCAGTGATGCTAGCGGGAGGGCCACCGGGGAGCTGTTTTTT
CATSDASGRATGELFF
>TRBJ2-1|TRBV6-1|-|-
TGTGCCAGCGCGGAGGCGAGCTCCTACAATGAGCAGTTCTTC
CASAEASSYNEQFF